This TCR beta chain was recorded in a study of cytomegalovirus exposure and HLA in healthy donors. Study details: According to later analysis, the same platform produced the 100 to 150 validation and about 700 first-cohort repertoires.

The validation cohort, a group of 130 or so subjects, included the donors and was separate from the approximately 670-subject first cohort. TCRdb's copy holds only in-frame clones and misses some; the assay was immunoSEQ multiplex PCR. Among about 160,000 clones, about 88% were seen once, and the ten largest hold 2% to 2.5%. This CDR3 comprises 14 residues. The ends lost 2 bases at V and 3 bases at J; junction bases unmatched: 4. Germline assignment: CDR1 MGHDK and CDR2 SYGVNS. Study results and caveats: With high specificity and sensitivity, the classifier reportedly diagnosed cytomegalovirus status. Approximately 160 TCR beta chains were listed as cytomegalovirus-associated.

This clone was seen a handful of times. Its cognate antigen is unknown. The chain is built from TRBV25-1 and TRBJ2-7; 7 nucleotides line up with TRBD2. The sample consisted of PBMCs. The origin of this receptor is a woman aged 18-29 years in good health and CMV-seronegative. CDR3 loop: CASSEGGDVYEQYF. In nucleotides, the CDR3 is TGTGCCAGCAGTGAAGGGGGGGATGTCTACGAGCAGTACTTC.